This T cell receptor beta chain was identified during a study of cytomegalovirus exposure and HLA in healthy donors. General observations from the study: Researchers reported in a later analysis that a missense DCLRE1C variant was tied to TCR beta V- and J-gene trimming. Reports state that TCR beta sequences accurately predicted most subjects' HLA-A and HLA-B alleles.

This clone appeared a single time. Its antigen remains unidentified. In the PCR, 60 Vbeta and 13 Jbeta primers were used. Profiled with immunoSEQ multiplex PCR; TCRdb holds only in-frame clones, not every one. The sample has around 92,000 clones; 65% to 75% are singletons. In germline, CDR1 is MNHNY, CDR2 SVGAGI (reference sequence). Deletions cut 5 bases from V and 4 bases from J, with 14 bases between. This CDR3 has 15 amino acids. Donors in the study were healthy people who gave bone marrow. Material for sequencing was PBMCs. The receptor's source is a woman between 70 and 85 years old in good health and CMV-seropositive. The chain uses TRBV6-6 and TRBJ2-2, with D possibly matching TRBD1 (6 bases). The CDR3 coding sequence is TGTGCCAGCAGTACGGCAGGGGCGCGCACCGGGGAGCTGTTTTTT. This gives the protein CASSTAGARTGELFF.